This entry features one T cell receptor beta chain sequence. Its antigen is currently unknown. Primers: 60 Vbeta forward and 13 Jbeta reverse. Libraries were prepared by immunoSEQ multiplex PCR; TCRdb keeps only in-frame clonotypes and omits some of them. The sample has 200,000 or so clones; 75% to 85% are singletons. Germline CDR1 SEHNR, CDR2 FQNEAQ (reference sequence). This CDR3 has 15 amino acids. The junction had 8 bases not matched to a gene; V was cut back by 5 bases and J by 2 bases. The sample is drawn from a study of cytomegalovirus exposure and HLA in healthy donors. The study, taken as a whole, reports: Earlier analysis found most TCR beta V segments productive about 87% or about 30% of the time. The study listed 150 to 200 cytomegalovirus-associated TCR beta chains. Some V segments (TRBV6-2 and TRBV6-3 among them) were excluded as indistinguishable. It was assumed in the presence/absence analyses that sequencing depth was roughly uniform across donors.

The chain uses TRBV7-9 and TRBJ2-7, with TRBD2 matching over 8 bases. Specimen: PBMCs. The TCR comes from a girl between 5 and 17 years old in good health and CMV-seronegative. CDR3 amino acids: CASSRGGLSAYEQYF. The DNA of the CDR3 is TGTGCCAGCAGCCGGGGGGGCCTGTCAGCCTACGAGCAGTACTTC. Variable domain in full (rest from reference TRBV7-9 and TRBJ2-7): DTGVSQNPRHKITKRGQNVTFRCDPISEHNRLYWYRQTLGQGPEFLTYFQNEAQLEKSRLLSDRFSAERPKGSFSTLEIQRTEQGDSAMYLCASSRGGLSAYEQYFGPGTRLTVT.